This TCR beta chain was captured by sequencing in a study of vaccination and CD4 T cells after COVID-19. TCRdb itself ran the PCR reads through MiXCR, one entry per CDR3 protein. The data show around 20,000 distinct CDR3 sequences, roughly 56% seen once. J lost 3 bases, V lost 5 bases, and 10 bases had no gene match. The germline V gene has CDR1 DFQATT and CDR2 SNEGSKA (reference sequence). This CDR3 has 14 residues. V usage is TRBV20-1 and J usage is TRBJ2-7; 7 bases match TRBD1. Specimen: CD4+ T cells from blood, collected before SARS-CoV-2 vaccination. The sequence came from a human donor who had recovered from COVID-19. CDR3 protein: CSAQYRGGNYEQYF. The CDR3 DNA sequence: TGCAGTGCTCAGTACAGGGGTGGGAACTACGAGCAGTACTTC.